The rows below give T cell receptor beta chains drawn from one sample of a study of breast tumors, draining lymph nodes, adjacent tissues. TCRdb re-analysed the multiplex PCR reads in MiXCR, keeping a single row per CDR3 protein. The sample lists 150,000 to 200,000 distinct CDR3 sequences, around 29% seen once, with 4% to 5.5% in the top ten. Material: axillary lymph node tissue. The receptors were gathered from a female donor with breast cancer. Some clones in this sample may be carry-over from other donors' samples. Each CDR3 is given with its conserved first and last residue. Fields, in order: J gene, D gene, clone size, V gene, CDR3 protein, CDR3 DNA. The D gene is left open where the match is weak. Clone size is stated in some rows and not others, as once, few, many or a class when expanded.

J gene: TRBJ1-4
D gene: TRBD1
clone size: -
V gene: TRBV5-4
CDR3 protein: CASSRGRQGHEKLFF
CDR3 DNA: TGTGCCAGCAGCCGGGGACGACAGGGTCATGAAAAACTGTTTTTT

J gene: TRBJ2-3
D gene: -
clone size: many
V gene: TRBV6-2/TRBV6-3
CDR3 protein: CASSRTGRDTQYF
CDR3 DNA: TGTGCCAGCAGCCGCACAGGACGGGATACGCAGTATTTT

J gene: TRBJ2-7
D gene: -
clone size: -
V gene: TRBV18
CDR3 protein: CASSKLQVARSYEQYF
CDR3 DNA: TGTGCCAGCTCAAAACTACAGGTTGCTAGGTCCTACGAGCAGTACTTC

J gene: TRBJ1-1
D gene: -
clone size: -
V gene: TRBV14
CDR3 protein: CASSQELKGEAFF
CDR3 DNA: TGTGCCAGCAGCCAAGAACTGAAGGGTGAAGCTTTCTTT

J gene: TRBJ1-2
D gene: -
clone size: many
V gene: TRBV2
CDR3 protein: CASKWGSDGYTF
CDR3 DNA: TGTGCCAGCAAATGGGGCTCAGATGGCTACACCTTC

J gene: TRBJ2-5
D gene: -
clone size: -
V gene: TRBV15
CDR3 protein: CAHPEDSSFYICSAAGLKETQYF
CDR3 DNA: -

J gene: TRBJ2-3
D gene: -
clone size: once
V gene: TRBV6-5
CDR3 protein: CTCSDRLADTQYF
CDR3 DNA: TGTACCTGCAGCGACAGGTTGGCAGATACGCAGTATTTT

J gene: TRBJ2-1
D gene: TRBD2
clone size: many
V gene: TRBV12-3/TRBV12-4
CDR3 protein: CASSPGTSVGSYNEQFF
CDR3 DNA: TGTGCCAGCAGTCCCGGGACTAGCGTCGGGTCCTACAATGAGCAGTTCTTC

J gene: TRBJ2-3
D gene: TRBD2
clone size: many
V gene: TRBV14
CDR3 protein: CASSYEAGVDTQYF
CDR3 DNA: TGTGCCAGCAGCTACGAGGCGGGGGTAGATACGCAGTATTTT

J gene: TRBJ2-5
D gene: TRBD2
clone size: many
V gene: TRBV7-9
CDR3 protein: CASSHLRAGEETQYF
CDR3 DNA: TGTGCCAGCAGCCACTTACGGGCGGGGGAAGAGACCCAGTACTTC

J gene: TRBJ2-2
D gene: -
clone size: -
V gene: TRBV18
CDR3 protein: CASSPVGNTGELFF
CDR3 DNA: TGTGCCAGCTCACCGGTGGGGAACACCGGGGAGCTGTTTTTT

J gene: TRBJ2-1
D gene: TRBD1
clone size: many
V gene: TRBV5-5
CDR3 protein: CASSSGTGNYNEQFF
CDR3 DNA: TGTGCCAGCAGCTCCGGGACAGGGAACTACAATGAGCAGTTCTTC

J gene: TRBJ2-3
D gene: TRBD2
clone size: -
V gene: TRBV5-4
CDR3 protein: CASSPAGVIDTQYF
CDR3 DNA: TGTGCCAGCAGCCCGGCGGGGGTGATAGATACGCAGTATTTT

J gene: TRBJ1-5
D gene: -
clone size: few
V gene: TRBV7-2
CDR3 protein: CASSLPEASGRAETQHF
CDR3 DNA: TGTGCCAGCAGCTTACCCGAGGCTAGCGGGAGGGCCGAGACCCAGCATTTT

J gene: TRBJ2-7
D gene: TRBD2
clone size: -
V gene: TRBV27
CDR3 protein: CASSLGTSGRGEQYF
CDR3 DNA: TGTGCCAGCAGTTTAGGGACTAGCGGGAGGGGAGAGCAGTACTTC

J gene: TRBJ1-2
D gene: TRBD1
clone size: many
V gene: TRBV7-9
CDR3 protein: CASSPPRDRVNYGYTF
CDR3 DNA: TGTGCCAGCAGCCCACCCCGGGACAGGGTTAACTATGGCTACACCTTC

J gene: TRBJ2-2
D gene: -
clone size: many
V gene: TRBV6-1
CDR3 protein: CASSQLYTGELFF
CDR3 DNA: TGTGCCAGCAGCCAACTCTACACCGGGGAGCTGTTTTTT

J gene: TRBJ2-5
D gene: -
clone size: many
V gene: TRBV11-3
CDR3 protein: CASSQGETQYF
CDR3 DNA: TGTGCCAGCAGCCAAGGGGAGACCCAGTACTTC

J gene: TRBJ2-1
D gene: TRBD1
clone size: many
V gene: TRBV7-3
CDR3 protein: CASSVSQGLDEQFF
CDR3 DNA: TGTGCCAGCAGCGTCTCACAGGGGCTCGATGAGCAGTTCTTC

J gene: TRBJ2-7
D gene: TRBD1
clone size: many
V gene: TRBV5-5
CDR3 protein: CASRRTGAYEQYF
CDR3 DNA: TGTGCCAGCAGGAGGACAGGGGCCTACGAGCAGTACTTC